Listed below are T cell receptor beta chains from one sample, sequenced in a study of beta chain features in type 1 diabetes. Sequencing was performed with immunoSEQ multiplex PCR; in TCRdb, only in-frame clones are kept and a portion is missing. The sample has 810,000 or so clones; under 20% are singletons. Sequencing used naive CD4+ T cells from blood. Source of these receptors: a woman younger than 30 in good health. CDR3s include the opening cysteine and the closing phenylalanine or tryptophan. D genes are given only for firm matches. Clone sizes are given selectively: once, few, many, or a class where the clone is expanded.

v_gene	j_gene	abundance	d_gene	CDR3aa	CDR3nt
TRBV4-3	TRBJ2-3	.	TRBD2	CASSSRTSGRVGDTQYF	TGCGCCAGCAGCTCTCGGACTAGCGGGAGGGTGGGAGATACGCAGTATTTT
TRBV10-1	TRBJ2-1	few	TRBD2	CASSESALAVLYNEQFF	TGCGCCAGCAGTGAGTCTGCCCTAGCGGTCCTTTACAATGAGCAGTTCTTC
TRBV11-2	TRBJ2-1	.	.	CASSLVGTSMFF	TGTGCCAGCAGCTTAGTTGGGACTTCAATGTTCTTC
TRBV4-1	TRBJ2-3	.	TRBD2	CASSHFPSGRSGTDTQYF	TGCGCCAGCAGCCATTTTCCTAGCGGGAGATCGGGCACAGATACGCAGTATTTT
TRBV29-1	TRBJ2-1	.	TRBD2	CSVGVTSGRRKQFF	TGCAGCGTGGGCGTGACTAGCGGGAGGAGAAAGCAGTTCTTC
TRBV5-4	TRBJ2-1	.	TRBD2	CASSLDGRVGLADRLGFF	TGTGCCAGCAGCTTGGATGGCCGGGTGGGACTAGCGGACCGACTAGGGTTCTTC
TRBV4-2	TRBJ1-2	few	.	CASSSPGDGYGYTF	TGTGCCAGCAGTTCACCGGGGGACGGCTATGGCTACACCTTC
TRBV19	TRBJ2-2	.	TRBD2	CASSTTSGNARELFF	TGTGCCAGTAGTACGACTAGCGGGAATGCACGGGAGCTGTTTTTT
TRBV20-1	TRBJ2-7	once	.	CSARDNGEQYF	TGCAGTGCAAGGGACAACGGCGAGCAGTACTTC
TRBV5-6	TRBJ1-2	few	.	CASSLRTGYGYTF	TGTGCCAGCAGCTTGCGGACGGGCTATGGCTACACCTTC
TRBV11-3	TRBJ2-1	.	.	CASSLVLGAAEGEQFF	TGTGCCAGCAGCTTAGTTTTGGGGGCCGCCGAGGGTGAGCAGTTCTTC
TRBV9	TRBJ2-1	few	TRBD2	CASSVTSGSWNEQFF	TGTGCCAGCAGCGTAACTAGCGGGAGTTGGAATGAGCAGTTCTTC
TRBV5-4	TRBJ2-5	.	TRBD1	CASSPTGGQETQYF	TGTGCCAGCAGCCCGACAGGGGGACAAGAGACCCAGTACTTC
TRBV6-6	TRBJ2-1	once	TRBD1	CASSSQGAVEQFF	TGTGCCAGCAGTTCACAGGGGGCGGTTGAGCAGTTCTTC
TRBV6-1	TRBJ2-1	.	TRBD2	CASSEEFTSGSSYNEQFF	TGTGCCAGCAGTGAAGAGTTTACTAGCGGGAGCTCCTACAATGAGCAGTTCTTC
TRBV10-3	TRBJ2-1	few	.	CAIKSGQTTNEQFF	TGTGCCATCAAGTCAGGACAGACAACCAATGAGCAGTTCTTC
TRBV6-5	TRBJ2-7	few	.	CASGPLRTYEQYF	TGTGCCAGCGGGCCACTTCGAACCTACGAGCAGTACTTC
TRBV10-3	TRBJ2-1	.	TRBD2	CAISEGLAGGYEQFF	TGTGCCATCAGTGAGGGACTAGCGGGAGGGTATGAGCAGTTCTTC
TRBV12-5	TRBJ2-1	many	.	CASGQGREQFF	TGTGCTAGTGGTCAGGGACGCGAGCAGTTCTTC
TRBV7-2	TRBJ1-1	.	.	CASSLRPRARGTEAFF	TGTGCCAGCAGCCTCCGGCCCAGGGCAAGGGGCACTGAAGCTTTCTTT
TRBV7-2	TRBJ1-1	few	.	CASSLRRQVTEAFF	TGTGCCAGCAGCTTAAGGCGCCAGGTCACTGAAGCTTTCTTT
TRBV28	TRBJ1-2	.	TRBD1	CASSQLTDRVSGYTF	TGTGCCAGCAGCCAGTTAACGGACAGGGTTTCTGGCTACACCTTC